One TCR beta chain is described in this entry. Other nucleotide sequences from this sample produce the same CDR3. This sample stems from a study of blood T cell repertoires in COVID-19. The protocol was immunoSEQ multiplex PCR, while the TCRdb copy is restricted to in-frame clones and leaves out a portion. The table lists around 370,000 clones, 88% of them singletons. There are 15 residues in the CDR3. Germline lookup yields CDR1 SGHRS and CDR2 YFSETQ. The trim removed 0 bases at V and 0 bases at J, leaving 2 bases unmatched. V and J are TRBV5-1 and TRBJ2-7, with 8 bases aligning to TRBD1. The sequencing input was PBMCs or T cells enriched from blood (not recorded which). The TCR comes from a woman aged 18-35 years who had recovered from COVID-19. The CDR3 region is CASSLGTGSSYEQYF. CDR3 in DNA: TGCGCCAGCAGCTTGGGGACAGGGAGCTCCTACGAGCAGTACTTC.